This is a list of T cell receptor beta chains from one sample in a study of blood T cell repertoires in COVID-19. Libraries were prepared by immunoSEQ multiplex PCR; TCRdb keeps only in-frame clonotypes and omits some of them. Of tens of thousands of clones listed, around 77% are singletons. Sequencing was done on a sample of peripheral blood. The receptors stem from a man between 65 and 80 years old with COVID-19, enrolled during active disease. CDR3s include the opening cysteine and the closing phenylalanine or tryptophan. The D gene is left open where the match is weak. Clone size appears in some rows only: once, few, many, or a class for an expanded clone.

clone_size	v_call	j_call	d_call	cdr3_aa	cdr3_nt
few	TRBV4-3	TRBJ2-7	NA	CASSQDQTGYEQYF	TGCGCCAGCAGCCAAGACCAGACAGGCTACGAGCAGTACTTC
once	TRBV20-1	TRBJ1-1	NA	CSANDRRAFF	TGCAGTGCTAATGACAGGAGGGCTTTCTTT
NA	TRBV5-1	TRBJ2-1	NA	CASSLEGQEYNEQFF	TGCGCCAGCAGCTTGGAGGGGCAGGAATACAATGAGCAGTTCTTC
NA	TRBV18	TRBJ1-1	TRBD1	CASSPRDRRFTEAFF	TGTGCCAGCTCACCACGGGACAGGAGGTTTACTGAAGCTTTCTTT
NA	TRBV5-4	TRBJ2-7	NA	CASSSPTGGNEQYF	TGTGCCAGCAGCTCGCCGACAGGAGGTAACGAGCAGTACTTC
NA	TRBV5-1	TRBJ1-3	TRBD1	CASSPGQQANTIYF	TGCGCCAGCAGCCCGGGACAGCAGGCTAACACCATATATTTT
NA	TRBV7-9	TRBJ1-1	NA	CASSREENTEAFF	TGTGCCAGCAGCCGAGAAGAGAACACTGAAGCTTTCTTT
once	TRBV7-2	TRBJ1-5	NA	CASSLDPARSDQPQHF	TGTGCCAGCAGCTTAGACCCCGCCAGATCAGATCAGCCCCAGCATTTT
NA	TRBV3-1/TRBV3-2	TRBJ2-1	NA	CASSRRGRGEQFF	TGTGCCAGCAGCCGGAGAGGGCGCGGTGAGCAGTTCTTC
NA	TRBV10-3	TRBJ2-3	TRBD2	CATSREDTDTQYF	TGTGCCACCTCGCGGGAGGACACAGATACGCAGTATTTT
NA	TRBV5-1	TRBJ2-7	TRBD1	CASSPMDRGLSSYEQYF	TGCGCCAGCAGTCCGATGGACAGGGGATTGAGCTCCTACGAGCAGTACTTC
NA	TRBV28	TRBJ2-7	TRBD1	CASRPGTGGYEQYF	TGTGCCAGCAGACCTGGGACAGGGGGTTACGAGCAGTACTTC
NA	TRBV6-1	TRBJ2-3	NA	CASSEALDSSTQYF	TGTGCCAGCAGTGAAGCGCTGGACTCCAGTACGCAGTATTTT
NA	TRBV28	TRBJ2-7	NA	CASSLLMEYEQYF	TGTGCCAGCAGTTTACTGATGGAGTACGAGCAGTACTTC
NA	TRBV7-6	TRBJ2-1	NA	CASSWPEQFF	TGTGCCAGCAGCTGGCCTGAGCAGTTCTTC
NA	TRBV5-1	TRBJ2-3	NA	CASSLGPSSTDTQYF	TGCGCCAGCAGCTTGGGGCCTTCTAGCACAGATACGCAGTATTTT
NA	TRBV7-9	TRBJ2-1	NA	CASSLDLVGRESGEQFF	TGTGCCAGCAGCTTAGATTTAGTGGGCAGGGAATCGGGTGAGCAGTTCTTC
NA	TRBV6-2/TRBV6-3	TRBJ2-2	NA	CASSTTSPSGELFF	TGTGCCAGCAGTACAACTAGTCCGTCCGGGGAGCTGTTTTTT
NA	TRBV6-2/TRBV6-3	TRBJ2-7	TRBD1	CASSYDWTGAYEQYF	TGTGCCAGCAGTTATGACTGGACAGGGGCTTACGAGCAGTACTTC
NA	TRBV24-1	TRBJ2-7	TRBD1	CATSGRGDRVYSYEQYF	TGTGCCACCAGTGGGCGCGGAGACAGGGTTTACTCCTACGAGCAGTACTTC
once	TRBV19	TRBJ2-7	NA	CASSMSRGYEQYF	TGTGCCAGTAGTATGAGCAGGGGTTACGAGCAGTACTTC
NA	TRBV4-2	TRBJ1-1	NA	CASSQDKEVNTEAFF	TGTGCCAGCAGCCAAGATAAGGAGGTGAACACTGAAGCTTTCTTT
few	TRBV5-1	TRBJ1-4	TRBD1	CASSPTGTGVNEKLFF	TGCGCCAGCAGCCCAACTGGGACAGGGGTTAATGAAAAACTGTTTTTT
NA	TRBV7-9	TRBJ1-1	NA	CASSPRRVISGNTEAFF	TGTGCCAGCAGCCCAAGGCGGGTCATTTCGGGGAACACTGAAGCTTTCTTT
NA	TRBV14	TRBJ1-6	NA	CASSQFGTRGYNSPLHF	TGTGCCAGCAGCCAATTCGGGACAAGGGGTTATAATTCACCCCTCCACTTT
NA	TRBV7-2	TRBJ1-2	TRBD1	CASSLDSGGYGYTF	TGTGCCAGCAGCTTAGACTCAGGGGGGTATGGCTACACCTTC
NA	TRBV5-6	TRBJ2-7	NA	CASSVTSSYEQYF	TGTGCCAGCAGCGTAACTAGCTCCTACGAGCAGTACTTC
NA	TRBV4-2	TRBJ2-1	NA	CASSAGTSNEQFF	TGTGCCAGCAGCGCAGGGACTTCTAATGAGCAGTTCTTC
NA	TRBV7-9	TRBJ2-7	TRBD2	CASSPPPREGYEQYF	TGTGCCAGCAGCCCCCCCCCGCGGGAGGGCTACGAGCAGTACTTC
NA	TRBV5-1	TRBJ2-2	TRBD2	CASSPDRVETSGRTTGELFF	TGCGCCAGCAGCCCGGACCGCGTCGAGACTAGCGGGCGTACCACCGGGGAGCTGTTTTTT
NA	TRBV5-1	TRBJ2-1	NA	CASSFVGGSYNEQFF	TGCGCCAGCAGCTTCGTGGGGGGATCCTACAATGAGCAGTTCTTC
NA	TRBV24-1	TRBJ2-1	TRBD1	CATSEGQGGYNEQFF	TGTGCCACCAGTGAGGGACAGGGGGGATACAATGAGCAGTTCTTC
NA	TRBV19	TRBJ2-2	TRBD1	CASSIVPGGRTGELFF	TGTGCCAGTAGTATAGTTCCAGGGGGCCGGACCGGGGAGCTGTTTTTT
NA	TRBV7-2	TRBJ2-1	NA	CASSLYRGQFF	TGTGCCAGCAGCTTATACCGGGGGCAGTTCTTC
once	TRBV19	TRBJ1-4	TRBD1	CASSLDRGVNEKLFF	TGTGCCAGTAGTCTCGACAGGGGCGTTAATGAAAAACTGTTTTTT
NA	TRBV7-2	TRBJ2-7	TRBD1	CASSLTGSSYEQYF	TGTGCCAGCAGCCTGACAGGGAGCTCCTACGAGCAGTACTTC
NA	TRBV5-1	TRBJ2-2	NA	CASSSRRGGWGTGELFF	TGCGCCAGCAGCTCCCGACGTGGGGGCTGGGGCACCGGGGAGCTGTTTTTT
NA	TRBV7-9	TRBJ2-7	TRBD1	CASSLGPRDRGLSDEQYF	TGTGCCAGCAGCTTGGGACCTAGGGACAGGGGGTTATCAGACGAGCAGTACTTC
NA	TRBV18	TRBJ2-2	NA	CASSPRDSGAGELFF	TGTGCCAGCTCACCCCGGGACTCCGGGGCCGGGGAGCTGTTTTTT
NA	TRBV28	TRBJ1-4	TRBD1	CASSLTGGRGEKLFF	TGTGCCAGCAGTTTAACAGGGGGAAGGGGTGAAAAACTGTTTTTT
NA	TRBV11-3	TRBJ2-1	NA	CASSSGGWAWDEQFF	TGTGCCAGCAGCTCCGGTGGTTGGGCCTGGGATGAGCAGTTCTTC
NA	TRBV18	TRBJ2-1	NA	CASSPYSGYNEQFF	TGTGCCAGCTCACCATATAGCGGCTACAATGAGCAGTTCTTC
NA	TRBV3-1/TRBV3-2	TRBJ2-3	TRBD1	CASIGTGLTDTQYF	TGTGCCAGCATAGGGACAGGACTCACAGATACGCAGTATTTT
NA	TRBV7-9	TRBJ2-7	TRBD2	CASSAGSRLAGVEQYF	TGTGCCAGCAGCGCAGGATCACGACTAGCGGGAGTCGAGCAGTACTTC
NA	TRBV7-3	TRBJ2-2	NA	CASSSGSNTGELFF	TGTGCCAGCAGTTCCGGGAGCAACACCGGGGAGCTGTTTTTT
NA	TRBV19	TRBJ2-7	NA	CASRGGASYEQYF	TGTGCCAGTAGAGGGGGAGCCTCCTACGAGCAGTACTTC
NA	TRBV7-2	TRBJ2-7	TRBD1	CASSLARQGAYEQYF	TGTGCCAGCAGCTTAGCACGACAGGGAGCCTACGAGCAGTACTTC
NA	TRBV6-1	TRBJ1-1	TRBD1	CASKGAGQGTEAFF	TGTGCCAGCAAGGGGGCCGGCCAGGGCACTGAAGCTTTCTTT
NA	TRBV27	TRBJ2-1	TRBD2	CASSFASGTSYNEQFF	TGTGCCAGCAGTTTTGCTAGCGGGACATCCTACAATGAGCAGTTCTTC
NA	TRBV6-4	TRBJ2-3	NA	CASSESEGNTQYF	TGTGCCAGCAGTGAGTCGGAGGGTAATACGCAGTATTTT
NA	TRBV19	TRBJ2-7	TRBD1	CATLGQGSYEQYF	TGTGCCACCTTGGGACAGGGTTCCTACGAGCAGTACTTC
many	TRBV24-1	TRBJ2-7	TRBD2	CATSRSERGSYEQYF	TGTGCCACCAGCCGCTCCGAGCGGGGGTCCTACGAGCAGTACTTC
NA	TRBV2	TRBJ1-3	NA	CASSESGGTGNTIYF	TGTGCCAGCAGTGAATCGGGGGGTACTGGAAACACCATATATTTT
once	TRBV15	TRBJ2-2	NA	CATSSYRVSNTGELFF	TGTGCCACCAGCAGTTACAGGGTTTCGAACACCGGGGAGCTGTTTTTT
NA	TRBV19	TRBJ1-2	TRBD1	CASSTRLRGQGIDYGYTF	TGTGCCAGTAGTACGAGACTGAGAGGACAGGGGATTGACTATGGCTACACCTTC
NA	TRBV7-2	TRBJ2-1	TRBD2	CASSLIAGGPLNEQFF	TGTGCCAGCAGCCTTATAGCGGGAGGGCCGCTGAATGAGCAGTTCTTC
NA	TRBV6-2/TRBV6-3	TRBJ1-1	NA	CASSRYQGMNTEAFF	TGTGCCAGCAGTAGATATCAGGGAATGAACACTGAAGCTTTCTTT
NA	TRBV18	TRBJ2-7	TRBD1	CASSSGTGGREQYF	TGTGCCAGCTCATCCGGGACAGGGGGAAGGGAGCAGTACTTC
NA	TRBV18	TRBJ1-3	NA	CASSPRAAAGPFSGNTIYF	TGTGCCAGCTCACCGCGTGCCGCAGCAGGCCCGTTCTCTGGAAACACCATATATTTT